This T cell receptor (beta chain) was obtained from a study of shared clonotypes between healthy human individuals (dated by TCRdb to about 2020). Study-wide context: A couple of women and three men aged 18 to 49 years were included in the cohort. For each donor, CD4 naive and CD4 memory were each run on three plates, CD8 naive on two plates, and CD8 memory on one plate. To estimate repertoire size and how much clonotypes are shared between individuals, the study performed deep sequencing of blood TCR repertoires from 4 to 6 healthy adults. Libraries were prepared and TCR repertoires were sequenced by different laboratories using diverse techniques, in order to increase sequencing depth and limit assay-specific biases. Per donor, leukapheresis produced somewhere between about 0.9 and 9.5 billion PBMCs. What the authors observed across the whole study: Because the study included only a small number of donors, the genetic and exposure-history diversity represented was limited. Pairwise subsampling indicated that sequencing depth was expected to affect the degree of clonotype sharing among donors. Even with the large sequencing depth, rarefaction of the sorted-subset datasets indicated that sequencing was incomplete. Across four donors, around 5% of naive CD4, 3% to 4% of naive CD8, roughly 2.3% of memory CD4, and roughly 0.41% of memory CD8 clonotypes were shared. Only blood was sampled, and tissue TCR repertoires likely differ from those in blood. Naive subsets generally had larger estimated clonotype richness than memory subsets did. Higher generation probabilities were observed for clonotypes shared by all four sorted-subset donors than for non-shared clonotypes.

From a lookup of the germline V gene, CDR1 and CDR2 are SGHTS and YDEGEE. A distance of 22 bases separates the germline ends of V and J, which lose 5 bases and 5 bases respectively. The CDR3 holds 17 amino acids from the cysteine to the phenylalanine. The DNA shown is the 51-base CDR3, in frame from base 1. CD8 naive samples were CD45RO-negative cells positively selected for CCR7, giving a CD45RA+CCR7+ population that excluded TemRA cells. Donors were healthy HIV-negative adults with no recently reported acute infections or vaccinations. Only Caucasian adults living in Nashville, Tennessee, USA were represented among the donors. Blood was obtained by leukapheresis, after which PBMCs were separated by Ficoll-Histopaque density gradient centrifugation and cryopreserved in liquid nitrogen vapor phase. Purity and quantity of every magnetically sorted T cell population were checked by analytical flow cytometry. From each sorted fraction, genomic DNA was isolated and quantified by UV absorbance on a Nanodrop 2000c.

Using the deep immunoSEQ assay, multiplex PCR amplified TCR CDR3 regions from genomic DNA. For each cell subset, the extracted genomic DNA was distributed evenly across all wells of several immunoSEQ 96-well plates, and each plate served as one replicate. For sorted subsets, approximately 190 ng of genomic DNA, equivalent to 30,000 or so T cell genomes, went into each replicate PCR. The purified libraries were quantified using a Qubit 3.0 fluorometer, sized with a Bioanalyzer 2100, and then quantified again using the KAPA Library Quantification kit. A separate single-read 150-cycle Illumina NextSeq 550 flow cell was used to sequence each immunoSEQ 96-well plate. The authors processed their data as follows. The immunoSEQ output contained only junctional sequences without quality scores, so filtering could not match that applied to full-length reads. To assign V/J genes and CDR3, sequences were annotated against IMGT germline references using PyIR, a Python wrapper for IgBLAST v1.9. Reads were removed for weak V/J assignments (E-value above 1e-6), missing CDR3, stop codons, out-of-frame junctions, or ambiguous translated residues. V3J clonotypes were defined by identical inferred V gene, J gene, and CDR3 amino acid sequence. Percentage overlap between repertoires was calculated by dividing the number of shared unique clonotypes by the size of the smaller repertoire. Repertoire richness was assessed with RTK rarefaction, the Chao1 estimator, and Recon v2.1 estimates of unobserved clonotypes. For all TCRbeta clonotypes obtained by the gDNA method from four donors, generation probabilities were computed with OLGA. The table was pulled from immuneACCESS by TCRdb, which kept in-frame rearrangements only. Such tables lose some clones; where checked, under half of the loss comes from unresolved V genes, and the rest has no known cause. The DNA was the basis for D and trimming; V, J and clone size are from that table. The sample profile shows millions of clones; just under 95% of them were found once. The ten most abundant clones make up 0.85% to 1.2% of the sample.

Points on this clone: The clone's antigen remains unknown. No clone much larger than this one lies a single base away; base qualities are absent.

Recombination linked TRBV5-8 to TRBJ2-2; a tentative D match to TRBD1 spans 6 bases. This TCR derives from a man between 18 and 35 years old in good health. Material: naive CD8+ T cells sorted from blood. Read against the paper, the sample's cell subset or site label means: CD45RA+CCR7+. The bases read TGTGCCAGCAGGACGACCCCGGGGACACTTTATACCGGGGAGCTGTTTTTT. Its amino acids are CASRTTPGTLYTGELFF. Here the CDR3 is joined to the reference TRBV5-8 and TRBJ2-2 genes, and the full variable domain is: EAGVTQSPTHLIKTRGQQATLRCSPISGHTSVYWYQQALGLGLQFLLWYDEGEERNRGNFPPRFSGRQFPNYSSELNVNALELEDSALYLCASRTTPGTLYTGELFFGEGSRLTVL.